At least ten counts were recorded for the clone carrying this T cell receptor beta chain. The investigators amplified TCR beta CDR3 regions from RNA transcripts. With the HTBI primer set, the TCR CDR3 went through a first round of RT-PCR. MiXCR, applied by TCRdb to the multiplex PCR reads, yields one record per CDR3 protein. The data contain fewer than 600,000 distinct CDR3 sequences, around 15% of them singletons. These data belong to a study of T cells in Graves' hyperthyroidism and ophthalmopathy. These patients, aged 18 to 65, had recently diagnosed hyperthyroidism lasting under 2 months. Patients with uncontrolled infections, other autoimmune diseases, pregnancy or lactation were excluded. Based on clinical symptoms, serum thyroxine and TRAb, thyroid ultrasound and orbital computed tomography, diagnoses were reached. The authors obtained PBMCs from over 7.5 ml of fresh peripheral blood. Per germline, CDR1 GTSNPN and CDR2 SVGIG (reference sequence). This CDR3 comprises 12 residues. V was shortened by 4 bases and J by 4 bases, with 10 bases between the two germline ends.

J is TRBJ1-1 and V is TRBV30; D may be TRBD1 (6 bases). Sequencing was carried out using blood. The clonotype originates from a woman aged 35 to 49 with Graves' hyperthyroidism. The CDR3 here is CAWNREGTEAFF. The CDR3 DNA reads as TGTGCCTGGAACAGGGAGGGCACTGAAGCTTTCTTT.